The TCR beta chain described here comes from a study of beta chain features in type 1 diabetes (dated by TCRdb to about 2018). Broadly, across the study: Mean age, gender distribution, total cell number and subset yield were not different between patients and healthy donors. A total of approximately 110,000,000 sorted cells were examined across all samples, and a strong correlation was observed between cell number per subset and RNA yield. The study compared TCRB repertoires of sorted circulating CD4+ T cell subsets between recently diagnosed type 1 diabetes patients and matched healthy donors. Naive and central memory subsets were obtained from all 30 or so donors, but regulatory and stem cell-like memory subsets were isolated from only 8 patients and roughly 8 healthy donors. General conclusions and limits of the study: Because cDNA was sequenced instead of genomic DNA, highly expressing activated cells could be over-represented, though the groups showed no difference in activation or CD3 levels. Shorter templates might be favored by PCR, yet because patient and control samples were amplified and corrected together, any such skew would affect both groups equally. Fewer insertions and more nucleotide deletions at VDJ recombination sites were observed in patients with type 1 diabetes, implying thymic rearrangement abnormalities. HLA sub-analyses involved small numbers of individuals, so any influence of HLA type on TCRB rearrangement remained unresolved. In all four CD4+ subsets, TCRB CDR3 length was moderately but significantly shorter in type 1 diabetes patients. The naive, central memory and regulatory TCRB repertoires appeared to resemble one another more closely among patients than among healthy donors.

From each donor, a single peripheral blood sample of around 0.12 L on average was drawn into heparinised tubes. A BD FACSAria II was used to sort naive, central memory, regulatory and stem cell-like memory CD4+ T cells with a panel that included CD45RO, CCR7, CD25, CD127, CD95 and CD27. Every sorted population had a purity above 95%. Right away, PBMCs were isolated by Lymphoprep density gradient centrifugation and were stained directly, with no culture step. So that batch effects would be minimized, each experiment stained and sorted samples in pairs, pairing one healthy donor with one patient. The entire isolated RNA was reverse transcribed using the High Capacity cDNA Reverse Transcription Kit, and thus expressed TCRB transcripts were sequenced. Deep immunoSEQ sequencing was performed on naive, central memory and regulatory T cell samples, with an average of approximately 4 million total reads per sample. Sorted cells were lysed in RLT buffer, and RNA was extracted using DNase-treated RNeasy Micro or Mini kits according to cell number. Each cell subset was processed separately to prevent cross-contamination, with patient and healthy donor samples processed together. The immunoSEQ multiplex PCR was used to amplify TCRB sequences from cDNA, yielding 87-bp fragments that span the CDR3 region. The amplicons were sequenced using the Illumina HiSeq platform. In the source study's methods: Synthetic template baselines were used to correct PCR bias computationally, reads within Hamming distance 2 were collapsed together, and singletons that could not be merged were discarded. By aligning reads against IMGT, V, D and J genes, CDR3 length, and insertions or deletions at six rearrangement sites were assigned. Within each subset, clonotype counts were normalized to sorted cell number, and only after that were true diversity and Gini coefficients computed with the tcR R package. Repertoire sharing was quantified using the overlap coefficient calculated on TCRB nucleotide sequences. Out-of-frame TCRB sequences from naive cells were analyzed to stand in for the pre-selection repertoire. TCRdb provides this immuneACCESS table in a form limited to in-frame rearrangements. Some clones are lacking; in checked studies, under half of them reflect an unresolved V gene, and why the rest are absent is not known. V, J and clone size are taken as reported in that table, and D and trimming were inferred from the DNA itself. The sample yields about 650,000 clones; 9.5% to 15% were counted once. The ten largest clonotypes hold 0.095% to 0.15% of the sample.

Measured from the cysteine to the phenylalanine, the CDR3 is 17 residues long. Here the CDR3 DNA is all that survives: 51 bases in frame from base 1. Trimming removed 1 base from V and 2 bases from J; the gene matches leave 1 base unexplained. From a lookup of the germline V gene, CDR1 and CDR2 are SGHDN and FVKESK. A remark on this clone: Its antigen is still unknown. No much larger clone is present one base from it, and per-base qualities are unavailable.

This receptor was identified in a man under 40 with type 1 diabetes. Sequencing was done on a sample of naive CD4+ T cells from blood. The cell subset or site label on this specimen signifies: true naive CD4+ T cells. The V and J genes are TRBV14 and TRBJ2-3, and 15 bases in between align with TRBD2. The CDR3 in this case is CASSQGTSGGVTDTQYF. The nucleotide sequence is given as TGTGCCAGCAGCCAAGGGACTAGCGGGGGGGTCACAGATACGCAGTATTTT.